The next 19 T cell receptor beta chains were all read from a single sample in a study of blood T cell repertoires in COVID-19. The method was immunoSEQ multiplex PCR; TCRdb's version includes in-frame clones alone and lacks a portion of them. The data contain about 160,000 clones, roughly 93% of them seen just once; the ten biggest clones take up about 2%. Input material: peripheral blood. The receptors come from a man aged 18 to 35 with acute or convalescent COVID-19.

This clone was counted a single time. The V gene is TRBV27, the J gene TRBJ2-2, with TRBD1 matching 12 bases. CDR1 is MNHEY and CDR2 is SMNVEV in the germline V gene (reference sequence). Trimming at V came to 6 bases and at J to 5 bases, leaving 4 bases not matched to a gene. This CDR3 is 15 amino acids long. The CDR3 coding sequence is TGTGCCAGCAGGCGGGACAGGGGGCTGACCGGGGAGCTGTTTTTT. This sequence encodes CASRRDRGLTGELFF.

V gene TRBV18 combines with J gene TRBJ1-2, with 10 bases fitting TRBD1. With V trimmed by 3 bases and J by 7 bases, 5 bases remained unmatched. Germline assignment: CDR1 KGHSH and CDR2 LQKENI. This CDR3 comprises 14 residues. CDR3 in amino acids: CASSPLDRGSGYTF. The CDR3 nucleotides are TGTGCCAGCTCACCCCTGGACAGGGGGAGTGGCTACACCTTC.

V gene TRBV5-1 combines with J gene TRBJ1-1; D is unclear. CDR3 length equals 14 residues. The germline V gene encodes CDR1 SGHRS and CDR2 YFSETQ. The V and J ends lost 4 bases and 0 bases respectively, with 10 bases between them. In nucleotides, the CDR3 is TGCGCCAGCAGCGGAAACTACATGAACACTGAAGCTTTCTTT. This codes for CASSGNYMNTEAFF.

The gene calls are TRBV6-5 and TRBJ1-2; tentative D call: TRBD1 (5 bases). The CDR3 has 15 amino acids. The germline V gene encodes CDR1 MNHEY and CDR2 SVGAGI. Trimming pared 2 bases from V and 4 bases from J, leaving 14 bases between. The CDR3 DNA follows: TGTGCCAGCAGTTACCCTTCGCAGGGTCTCTATGGCTACACCTTC. Amino acids: CASSYPSQGLYGYTF.

This clone was observed a single time. This rearrangement joins TRBV30 to TRBJ1-1; possible D gene TRBD1, 6 bases. The ends were cut back, 2 bases at V and 7 bases at J, with 11 bases in the middle. Germline V lookup: CDR1 GTSNPN, CDR2 SVGIG (reference sequence). The CDR3 loop spans 12 amino acids. The CDR3 region is CAWSLTGHEAFF. CDR3 bases: TGTGCCTGGAGTCTTACAGGGCATGAAGCTTTCTTT.

The V gene is TRBV5-6, the J gene TRBJ1-6, with D unresolved. The germline V and J ends were trimmed by 0 bases and 7 bases, with 8 bases remaining between them. There are 14 residues in the CDR3. Germline V gene lookup returns CDR1 SGHDT and CDR2 YYEEEE. The CDR3 nucleotides are TGTGCCAGCAGCTTGGCCGGGAGAAATTCACCCCTCCACTTT. Amino acids: CASSLAGRNSPLHF.

CDR3 amino acids: CASSPLSDRGFSYEQYF. DNA for the CDR3: TGTGCCAGCAGCCCTCTCTCTGACAGGGGATTTTCCTACGAGCAGTACTTC. V usage is TRBV7-8 and J usage is TRBJ2-7; 8 positions agree with TRBD1. Germline CDR1 and CDR2: SGHVS and FQNEAQ. CDR3 length: 17 amino acids. With 5 bases clipped from V and 1 base from J, the junction kept 13 bases outside the gene matches.

V is TRBV27 and J is TRBJ1-1; tentative D call: TRBD1 (6 bases). The germline CDR1 and CDR2 sequences are MNHEY and SMNVEV (reference sequence). CDR3 size: 14 residues. Trimming shortened V by 1 base and J by 1 base, and 7 bases separated the two germline ends. The CDR3 loop is CASSLLGQNTEAFF. The DNA of the CDR3 is TGTGCCAGCAGTTTATTGGGACAGAACACTGAAGCTTTCTTT.

This rearrangement joins TRBV10-2 to TRBJ2-7; D gene uncertain. The CDR3 has 13 amino acids. Trimming stripped 5 bases from V and 0 bases from J, with 8 bases between. CDR1 and CDR2 (germline): WSHSY, SAAADI. CDR3 bases: TGCGCCAGCAGTCTAACTCTCTCCTACGAGCAGTACTTC. Its protein product is CASSLTLSYEQYF.

The chain links TRBV11-2 to TRBJ1-6; 8 bases align to TRBD1. Trimming at V came to 3 bases and at J to 14 bases, leaving 21 bases not matched to a gene. The CDR3 is 18 amino acids. CDR1 and CDR2 (germline): SGHAT, FQNNGV. The chain's CDR3 is CASSFGQGRDFPIGALHF. CDR3 bases: TGTGCCAGCAGCTTTGGACAGGGTCGGGATTTTCCAATTGGGGCCCTCCACTTT.

This clone was counted once. CDR3 residues: CASRGTGLTDTQYF. In nucleotides, the CDR3 is TGCGCCAGCAGAGGGACAGGCCTCACAGATACGCAGTATTTT. This chain uses TRBV10-2 with TRBJ2-3, with 8 bases aligning to TRBD1. Per the germline V gene, CDR1 is WSHSY and CDR2 is SAAADI. This CDR3 has 14 residues. The trim removed 6 bases at V and 2 bases at J, leaving 4 bases unmatched.

CDR3 protein: CASSNPGVTDTQYF. The CDR3, as DNA: TGTGCCAGCAGTAATCCGGGGGTCACAGATACGCAGTATTTT. The genes are TRBV25-1 and TRBJ2-3, with a weak D call TRBD2 (6 bases). The CDR3 sequence is 14 residues long. The germline CDR1 and CDR2 sequences are MGHDK and SYGVNS. V was shortened by 5 bases and J by 2 bases, with 11 bases between the two germline ends.

The chain recombines TRBV7-9 with TRBJ2-3, with 9 bases lining up with TRBD1. After removal of 2 bases from V and 3 bases from J, the junction contained 3 bases not matched to a gene. Germline values: CDR1 SEHNR, CDR2 FQNEAQ (reference sequence). CDR3 length: 15 amino acids. The chain's CDR3 is CASSLPGQGTDTQYF. For the CDR3, the DNA is TGTGCCAGCAGCTTACCCGGACAGGGGACAGATACGCAGTATTTT.

The chain combines TRBV5-1 with TRBJ2-1, with TRBD2 matching over 8 bases. Germline V CDR1 and CDR2: SGHRS, YFSETQ. V trimming: 4 bases; J trimming: 1 base; junction bases outside the gene matches: 10. The CDR3 spans 17 residues. The chain's CDR3 is CASSGTTSGFSYNEQFF. CDR3 in DNA: TGCGCCAGCAGCGGAACTACTAGCGGATTTTCCTACAATGAGCAGTTCTTC.

The CDR3 DNA follows: TGTGCCAGCAGCTCCGAAGGGTCAAGCACAGGGTCGAGGGCCTACGAGCAGTACTTC. It codes for CASSSEGSSTGSRAYEQYF. The chain carries TRBV7-9 and TRBJ2-7; the D gene is possibly TRBD1 (6 bases). Germline values: CDR1 SEHNR, CDR2 FQNEAQ (reference sequence). CDR3 length equals 19 residues. V was cut by 4 bases and J by 2 bases, with 27 bases left in between.

The gene calls are TRBV2 and TRBJ1-5, with 11 bases lining up with TRBD1. This CDR3 spans 14 amino acids. Looked up from germline, CDR1 is SNHLY and CDR2 is FYNNEI. Trimming at V came to 6 bases and at J to 7 bases, leaving 5 bases not matched to a gene. As DNA, the CDR3 is TGTGCCAGCAGCCCGGGACAGGGGGGACAGCCCCAGCATTTT. This sequence encodes CASSPGQGGQPQHF.

The chain has TRBV27 and TRBJ1-2, with D possibly matching TRBD1 (5 bases). Trimming removed 2 bases at V and 1 base at J, with 11 bases between. Germline values: CDR1 MNHEY, CDR2 SMNVEV (reference sequence). This CDR3 contains 15 residues. The CDR3 DNA follows: TGTGCCAGCAGTTTAGTTGGGGGAGGTAACTATGGCTACACCTTC. Translated, it gives CASSLVGGGNYGYTF.

The chain carries TRBV15 and TRBJ1-4; TRBD1 matches at 11 bases. The CDR3 has 15 residues. Unmatched junction bases numbered 2, after V lost 1 base and J lost 7 bases. The germline V gene encodes CDR1 LNHNV and CDR2 YYDKDF (reference sequence). The CDR3 region is CATSRGTGGFEKLFF. The CDR3 bases are TGTGCCACCAGCAGAGGGACAGGGGGCTTTGAAAAACTGTTTTTT.

This chain joins TRBV6-1 and TRBJ2-1; 11 bases line up with TRBD2. Trimming at V came to 0 bases and at J to 7 bases, leaving 2 bases not matched to a gene. Per the germline V gene, CDR1 is MNHNS and CDR2 is SASEGT. The CDR3 extends over 15 amino acids. DNA for the CDR3: TGTGCCAGCAGTGAAGCGATAGCGGGAGGGAATGAGCAGTTCTTC. Protein: CASSEAIAGGNEQFF.